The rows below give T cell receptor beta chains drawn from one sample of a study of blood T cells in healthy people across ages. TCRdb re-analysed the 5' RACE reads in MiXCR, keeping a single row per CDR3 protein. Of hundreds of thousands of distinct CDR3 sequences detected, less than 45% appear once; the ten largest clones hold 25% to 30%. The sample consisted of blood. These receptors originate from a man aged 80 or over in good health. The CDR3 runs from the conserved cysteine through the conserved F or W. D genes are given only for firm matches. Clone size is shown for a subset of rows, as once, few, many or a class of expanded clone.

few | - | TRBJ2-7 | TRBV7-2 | TGTGCCAGCAGGACCCCAGGGAGCTCCTACGAGCAGTACTTC | CASRTPGSSYEQYF
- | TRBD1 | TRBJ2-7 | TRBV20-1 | TGCAGTGCTAGTGGGGACAGCAATGAGCAGTACTTC | CSASGDSNEQYF
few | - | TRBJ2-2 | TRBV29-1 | TGCAGCGTTGCGATGGGGTCAGGGCGGTTAATCGGGGAGCTGTTTTTT | CSVAMGSGRLIGELFF
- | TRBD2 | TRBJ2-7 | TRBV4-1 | TGCGCCAGCAGCCTTTATAGCGGGGGGGCCTACGAGCAGTACTTC | CASSLYSGGAYEQYF
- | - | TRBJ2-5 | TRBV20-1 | TGCAGTGCTAATAAGCGGGCCGCGCAAGAGACCCAGTACTTC | CSANKRAAQETQYF
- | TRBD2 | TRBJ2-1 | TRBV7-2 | TGTGCCAGCAGCTTATACTTGAGCGGGGGGGCCGGTAATGAGCAGTTCTTC | CASSLYLSGGAGNEQFF
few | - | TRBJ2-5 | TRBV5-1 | TGCGCCAGCACCGGGAGGCCGGGGGCCCTTCTAGAGACCCAGTACTTC | CASTGRPGALLETQYF
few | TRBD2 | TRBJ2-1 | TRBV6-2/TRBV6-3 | TGTGCCAGCAACCCCGGGACTAACTACAATGAGCAGTTCTTC | CASNPGTNYNEQFF
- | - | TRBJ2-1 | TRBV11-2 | TGTGCCAGCAGCTTAGGGACTGGGTTACAGTTCTTC | CASSLGTGLQFF
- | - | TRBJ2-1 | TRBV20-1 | TGCAGTGCTAGAGAAGGCGCCGGCTCCTACAATGAGCAGTTCTTC | CSAREGAGSYNEQFF
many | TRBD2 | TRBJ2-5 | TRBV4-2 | TGTGCCAGCAGCCAATCTAGCGGCCAAGAGACCCAGTACTTC | CASSQSSGQETQYF
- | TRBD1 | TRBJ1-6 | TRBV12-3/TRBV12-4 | TGTGCCAGCAGCCTGCGGGACAGGGTTAATTCACCCCTCCACTTT | CASSLRDRVNSPLHF
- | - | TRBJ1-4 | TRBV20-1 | TGCAGTGCTAGATTCGGGGCTAGGGGCATTAATGAAAAACTGTTTTTT | CSARFGARGINEKLFF
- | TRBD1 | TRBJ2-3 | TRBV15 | TGTGCCGCCAGCACATCGGACAGGGGGCTCGCTACGCAGTATTTT | CAASTSDRGLATQYF
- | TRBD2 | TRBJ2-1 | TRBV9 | TGTGCCAGCAGCGTAGTTCACCCCCAGATGGCGGGGGGGTACAATGAGCAGTTCTTC | CASSVVHPQMAGGYNEQFF
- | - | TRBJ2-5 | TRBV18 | TGTGGCAGCTCACCCAATCGGGGCCAAGAGACCCAGTACTTC | CGSSPNRGQETQYF
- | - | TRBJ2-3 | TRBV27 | TGTGCCAGCAACCTCCTGGGGAGGACAGATACGCAGTATTTT | CASNLLGRTDTQYF
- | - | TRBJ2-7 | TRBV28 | TGTGCCAGCAGTGTCTCTGGGTTCCTCTACGAGCAGTACTTC | CASSVSGFLYEQYF
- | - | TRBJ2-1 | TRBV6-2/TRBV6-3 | TGTGCCAGCAGTTACGGTCGACGAGCCAATGAGCAGTTCTTC | CASSYGRRANEQFF
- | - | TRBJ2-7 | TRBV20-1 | TGCAGTGCTAGAGATCGCCCCCCCAAGGGGGGCTCCTACGAGCAGTACTTC | CSARDRPPKGGSYEQYF
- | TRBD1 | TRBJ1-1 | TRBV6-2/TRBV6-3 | TGTGCCAGCAGTCTCTCACACGGAGAAGACAGGGGGACTGAAGCTTTCTTT | CASSLSHGEDRGTEAFF
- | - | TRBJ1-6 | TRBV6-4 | TGTGCCAGCAGTGACTCGTGGAATTCACCCCTCCACTTT | CASSDSWNSPLHF
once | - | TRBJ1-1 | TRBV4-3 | TGCGCCAGCAGCCAAGATCTCGGGCCCGAAGCTTTCTTT | CASSQDLGPEAFF
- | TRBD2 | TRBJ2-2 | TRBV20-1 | TGCAGTGCTAGAGGGACCCGACTAGCGGGGGTGAACACCGGAGAGCTGTTTTTT | CSARGTRLAGVNTGELFF
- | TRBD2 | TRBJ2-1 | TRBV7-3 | TGTGCCAGCAGCTCTCTTGCGGGAGGGAGGAATGAGCAGTTCTTC | CASSSLAGGRNEQFF
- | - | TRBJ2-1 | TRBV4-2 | TGTGCCAGCAGCCAAAAAGTGGGGAAAGGGTCCTACAATGAGCAGTTCTTC | CASSQKVGKGSYNEQFF
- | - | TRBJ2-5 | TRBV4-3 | TGCGCCAGCAGCCAAGGGCCAGGGGAAGAGGCCCAGTACTTC | CASSQGPGEEAQYF
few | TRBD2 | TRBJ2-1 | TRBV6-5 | TGTGCCAGCAGTCTAAGGACTAGCGGGAGCGGTGAGCAGTTCTTC | CASSLRTSGSGEQFF
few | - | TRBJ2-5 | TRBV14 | TGTGCCAGCAGCCAAGATTTGGGCGGAATGTACCAAGAGACCCAGTACTTC | CASSQDLGGMYQETQYF
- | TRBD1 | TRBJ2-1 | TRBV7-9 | TGTGCCAGCAGCTTAGAGGGACAGGTCAATGAGCAGTTCTTC | CASSLEGQVNEQFF
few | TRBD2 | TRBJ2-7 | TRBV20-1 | TGCAGTGCTAGAGTGGGCTACCTAGCGGGGGGACCACGGTCCTACGAGCAGTACTTC | CSARVGYLAGGPRSYEQYF
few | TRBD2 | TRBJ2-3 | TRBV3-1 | TGTGCCAGCAGCCAAGTTGTGGGACTAATTACAGATACGCAGTATTTT | CASSQVVGLITDTQYF
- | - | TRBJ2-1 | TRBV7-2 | TGTGCCAGCAGCAAAGGTGGGGGTAGGAGCAATGAGCAGTTCTTC | CASSKGGGRSNEQFF
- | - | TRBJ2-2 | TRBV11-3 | TGTGCCAGCAGCTTAGTTTTCTACAGGGAAACTAACACCGGGGAGCTGTTTTTT | CASSLVFYRETNTGELFF
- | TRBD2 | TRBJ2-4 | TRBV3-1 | TGTGCCAGCAGCCAAGGGACGGGGGGTTCGGGACTAGCCAAAAACATTCAGTACTTC | CASSQGTGGSGLAKNIQYF
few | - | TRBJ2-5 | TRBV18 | TGTGCCAGCTCACCAGGCGACCCCGGCACCGCGACCCAGTACTTC | CASSPGDPGTATQYF
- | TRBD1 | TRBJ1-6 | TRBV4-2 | TGTGCCAGCAGCCAAGGTCCGGGTTATCAGGGGGGACCCAATTCACCCCTCCACTTT | CASSQGPGYQGGPNSPLHF
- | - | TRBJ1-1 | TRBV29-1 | TGCAGCGTTGAATACGTACGGGGGGATCTTTTGAACACTGAAGCTTTCTTT | CSVEYVRGDLLNTEAFF
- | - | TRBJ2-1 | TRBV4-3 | TGCGCCAGCAGCCAAGAGTGGCAGACTACCTACAATGAGCAGTTCTTC | CASSQEWQTTYNEQFF
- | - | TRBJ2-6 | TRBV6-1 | TGTGCCAGCAGGGCCCAGAGGACCTCTGGGGCCAACGTCCTGACTTTC | CASRAQRTSGANVLTF
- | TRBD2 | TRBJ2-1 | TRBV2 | TGTGCCAGCAACGGACTAGCGGGGGGGGATGAGCAGTTCTTC | CASNGLAGGDEQFF
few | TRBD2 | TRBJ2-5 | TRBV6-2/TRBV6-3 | TGTGCCAGCAGTTACCCCTCGAGGAAGACTAGCGGGGGCCAAGAGACCCAGTACTTC | CASSYPSRKTSGGQETQYF
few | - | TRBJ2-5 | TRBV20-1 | TGCAGTGCCACGAGCCGTCGACAGGCCCTGCAAGAGACCCAGTACTTC | CSATSRRQALQETQYF
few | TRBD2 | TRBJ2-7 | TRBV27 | TGTGCCAGCAGTGCCCTAGCGGGGGGAAAGGGCTCCTACGAGCAGTACTTC | CASSALAGGKGSYEQYF
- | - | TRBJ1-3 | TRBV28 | TGTGCCAGCAGTCGGGGTGGACTTTACTCTGGAAACACCATATATTTT | CASSRGGLYSGNTIYF
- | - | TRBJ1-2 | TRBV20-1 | TGCAGTGCTAGAGTTGGGGCACGGGGCGCGAACTATGGCTACACCTTC | CSARVGARGANYGYTF
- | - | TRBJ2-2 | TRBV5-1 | TGCGCCAGCAGCGCGGGACAGCGGCCAGGGGGTTCTTTTCACGGGGAGCTGTTTTTT | CASSAGQRPGGSFHGELFF
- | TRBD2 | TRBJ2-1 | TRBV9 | TGTGCCAGCAGCTCATCTAGCGGGAGTTTCTCCTACAATGAGCAGTTCTTC | CASSSSSGSFSYNEQFF
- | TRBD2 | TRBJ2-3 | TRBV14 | TGTGCCAGCAGCCAAGATACCGGCCTAGCGGACCGCGGAGGGACGCAGTATTTT | CASSQDTGLADRGGTQYF
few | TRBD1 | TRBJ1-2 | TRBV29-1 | TGCAGCGTCTTGACCCAACTCGGGACAGGGACTAACTATGGCTACACCTTC | CSVLTQLGTGTNYGYTF
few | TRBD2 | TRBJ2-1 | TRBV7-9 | TGTGCCAGCAGCATTACTAGCGGCTTCTACAATGAGCAGTTCTTC | CASSITSGFYNEQFF
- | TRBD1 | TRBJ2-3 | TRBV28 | TGTGCCAGCACCCCTCAAGTCCGACAGGGTGAGGATACGCAGTATTTT | CASTPQVRQGEDTQYF